The 17 T cell receptor beta chains below were found in one sample sequenced in a study of blood T cell repertoires in COVID-19. Only in-frame clones appear in the TCRdb table, and some are missing; sequencing was by immunoSEQ multiplex PCR. In the table there are under 250,000 clones, roughly 82% of which are singletons. Sequenced sample: peripheral blood. The receptor set was obtained from a woman at least 80 years old with COVID-19, enrolled during active disease.

The chain recombines TRBV28 with TRBJ2-5; D call uncertain. This CDR3 spans 15 amino acids. V was clipped by 5 bases and J by 4 bases, with 17 bases between them. CDR1 MDHEN and CDR2 SYDVKM come from the germline V gene. CDR3: CASSVPGLGGETQYF. The CDR3 DNA follows: TGTGCCAGCAGTGTCCCTGGGCTTGGTGGAGAGACCCAGTACTTC. Together with reference TRBV28 and TRBJ2-5, the CDR3 gives the full variable domain: DVKVTQSSRYLVKRTGEKVFLECVQDMDHENMFWYRQDPGLGLRLIYFSYDVKMKEKGDIPEGYSVSREKKERFSLILESASTNQTSMYLCASSVPGLGGETQYFGPGTRLLVL.

This clone was seen a single time. The chain carries TRBV29-1 and TRBJ2-1; TRBD2 agrees at 8 bases. Germline-derived CDR1 and CDR2 are SQVTM and ANQGSEA. V shed 4 bases, J shed 0 bases, and the junction held 2 bases outside the gene matches. The CDR3 has 14 amino acids. For the CDR3, the DNA is TGCAGCGTTGGACTAGCGACCTCCTACAATGAGCAGTTCTTC. This gives the protein CSVGLATSYNEQFF.

The chain links TRBV19 to TRBJ1-4, with 11 bases fitting TRBD1. This CDR3 is built from 14 residues. With V trimmed by 6 bases and J by 7 bases, 4 bases remained unmatched. Germline loops: CDR1 LNHDA, CDR2 SQIVND (reference sequence). Here the CDR3 DNA reads TGTGCCAGTAGCGACGGGACAGGGGGTGAAAAACTGTTTTTT. It encodes CASSDGTGGEKLFF.

The chain links TRBV5-1 to TRBJ2-2, with 9 bases fitting TRBD1. The CDR3 is 19 residues long. V lost 1 base, J lost 3 bases, and 13 bases stayed unmatched. Looked up from germline, CDR1 is SGHRS and CDR2 is YFSETQ. CDR3 nucleotide sequence: TGCGCCAGCAGCTTGTGGGGCTCGGGCTGGGACAGGGACACCGGGGAGCTGTTTTTT. Protein sequence: CASSLWGSGWDRDTGELFF.

V usage is TRBV29-1 and J usage is TRBJ2-1, with TRBD1 matching 7 bases. J lost 3 bases, V lost 4 bases, and 3 bases had no gene match. CDR1 is SQVTM and CDR2 is ANQGSEA in the germline V gene. CDR3 length: 13 residues. The CDR3 loop reads CSVGQGNYNEQFF. The CDR3 coding sequence is TGCAGCGTTGGACAGGGAAACTACAATGAGCAGTTCTTC.

This clone was seen a single time. V is TRBV6-6 and J is TRBJ2-5; a possible D gene is TRBD1 (6 bases). V was pared by 0 bases and J by 7 bases, with 15 bases between. The germline V gene encodes CDR1 MNHNY and CDR2 SVGAGI (reference sequence). The CDR3 loop spans 15 amino acids. The CDR3 region has the DNA TGTGCCAGCAGTTACTCGTCTCAGGGGCTGTCGACCCAGTACTTC. Amino acid sequence: CASSYSSQGLSTQYF.

The chain carries TRBV10-3 and TRBJ1-3, with D maybe TRBD1 (6 bases). The CDR3 has 13 residues. V was cut by 5 bases and J by 8 bases, with 13 bases left in between. Germline V gives CDR1 ENHRY, CDR2 SYGVKD. This CDR3 reads CAISPGAGDTIYF. The CDR3 nucleotides are TGTGCCATCAGTCCAGGGGCTGGTGACACCATATATTTT.

The gene calls are TRBV29-1 and TRBJ1-3; D uncertain. Germline values: CDR1 SQVTM, CDR2 ANQGSEA. The CDR3 covers 16 residues. V lost 0 bases, J lost 0 bases, and 12 bases lay in between. CDR3 protein: CSVEDLPGNSGNTIYF. CDR3 coding DNA: TGCAGCGTTGAAGATCTTCCGGGGAACTCTGGAAACACCATATATTTT.

The chain is built from TRBV2 and TRBJ2-7; D is ambiguous. The V gene lost 4 bases and the J gene lost 4 bases, with 5 bases spanning the gap. CDR1 is SNHLY, CDR2 FYNNEI, per germline. CDR3 size: 11 residues. The CDR3 spells CASSALYEQYF. CDR3 sequence (DNA): TGTGCCAGCAGTGCCTTATACGAGCAGTACTTC.

This clone occurred a few times. CDR3 DNA: TGTGCCAGCAGCCGGGGGTCCCTTGAAGCTTTCTTT. The encoded protein is CASSRGSLEAFF. The chain combines TRBV6-5 with TRBJ1-1; possible D gene TRBD1, 5 bases. The CDR3 loop spans 12 amino acids. Germline CDR1 is MNHEY and CDR2 is SVGAGI. Deletions cut 6 bases from V and 7 bases from J, with 12 bases between.

In this sample, this clone turned up a few times. The chain has TRBV28 and TRBJ2-7; 8 bases match TRBD1. The germline gives CDR1 MDHEN, CDR2 SYDVKM. The CDR3 is 15 amino acids. V lost 4 bases, J lost 2 bases, and 7 bases stayed unmatched. The CDR3 nucleotides are TGTGCCAGCAGTTCCGGCGGACAGGGCACCTACGAGCAGTACTTC. Its translation: CASSSGGQGTYEQYF.

This chain uses TRBV5-6 with TRBJ1-2; D might be TRBD1 (6 bases). The CDR3 totals 13 residues. Germline CDR1 is SGHDT and CDR2 is YYEEEE. V was clipped by 4 bases and J by 4 bases, with 11 bases between them. The CDR3 nucleotides are TGTGCCAGCAGCCCTGCGGGGGCCTATGGCTACACCTTC. Translation: CASSPAGAYGYTF.

The chain combines TRBV5-1 with TRBJ2-3; no reliable D call. V lost 0 bases and J 0 bases, leaving 17 bases between the germline ends. The CDR3 runs to 18 residues. CDR1 SGHRS and CDR2 YFSETQ come from the germline V gene. The CDR3 here is CASSLAVAIKTSTDTQYF. The CDR3 nucleotides are TGCGCCAGCAGCTTGGCCGTGGCAATTAAGACTAGCACAGATACGCAGTATTTT.

The chain recombines TRBV7-3 with TRBJ2-3; 10 nucleotides match TRBD2. The germline V gene has CDR1 SGHTA and CDR2 FQGTGA. The CDR3 length is 15 residues. V lost 4 bases, J lost 6 bases, and 7 bases stayed unmatched. The CDR3 DNA sequence: TGTGCCAGCAGCTCCAGCGGGGGGGCATCCGATACGCAGTATTTT. It encodes CASSSSGGASDTQYF.

This rearrangement joins TRBV5-1 to TRBJ2-3; TRBD2 aligns across 10 bases. Germline V gene lookup returns CDR1 SGHRS and CDR2 YFSETQ. CDR3 length equals 17 residues. V lost 1 base to trimming and J lost 2 bases; unmatched junction nucleotides: 7. In DNA form, the CDR3 reads TGCGCCAGCAGCTTGTCTTCTAGCGGGGGAGTCACAGATACGCAGTATTTT. Translated, it gives CASSLSSSGGVTDTQYF. The full variable domain, its missing parts supplied by reference TRBV5-1 and TRBJ2-3, is KAGVTQTPRYLIKTRGQQVTLSCSPISGHRSVSWYQQTPGQGLQFLFEYFSETQRNKGNFPGRFSGRQFSNSRSEMNVSTLELGDSALYLCASSLSSSGGVTDTQYFGPGTRLTVL.

V is TRBV7-8 and J is TRBJ1-2, with D unresolved. CDR1 and CDR2 from the germline V gene are SGHVS and FQNEAQ. V was trimmed by 2 bases and J by 5 bases, leaving 9 bases between them. The CDR3 extends over 13 amino acids. The CDR3 bases are TGTGCCAGCAGCTTAAACAGCCTGTATGGCTACACCTTC. Its translation: CASSLNSLYGYTF. The full variable domain, in which reference TRBV7-8 and TRBJ1-2 provide the parts outside the CDR3, is GAGVSQSPRYKVAKRGQDVALRCDPISGHVSLFWYQQALGQGPEFLTYFQNEAQLDKSGLPSDRFFAERPEGSVSTLKIQRTQQEDSAVYLCASSLNSLYGYTFGSGTRLTVV.

The chain uses TRBV28 and TRBJ1-4; D gene ambiguous. V shed 5 bases and J shed 11 bases, with 9 bases lying between them. The CDR3 contains 11 residues. Germline CDR1 and CDR2: MDHEN and SYDVKM. The CDR3 region is CASSNAGKLFF. As DNA, the CDR3 is TGTGCCAGCAGTAATGCCGGGAAACTGTTTTTT. Combining the CDR3 with reference TRBV28 and TRBJ1-4 gives the whole variable domain DVKVTQSSRYLVKRTGEKVFLECVQDMDHENMFWYRQDPGLGLRLIYFSYDVKMKEKGDIPEGYSVSREKKERFSLILESASTNQTSMYLCASSNAGKLFFGSGTQLSVL.